This TCR beta chain was identified during a study of regulatory T cells in long-lasting Graves disease. Time point indicated: newly diagnosed GD, antithyroid drugs for less than 3 months. PBMC-derived RNA was used for the TCR library. Combining iRepertoire HTBI primers with Arm-PCR of CDR3 regions, the authors built TCR beta libraries. TCRdb reprocessed the multiplex PCR reads via MiXCR and lists one record per CDR3 protein. The sample records 200,000 to 250,000 distinct CDR3 sequences, roughly a fifth being singletons. This clonotype was found many times. There are 12 residues in the CDR3. Germline assignment: CDR1 LGHDT and CDR2 YNNKEL (reference sequence). The J segment lost 7 bases and the V segment lost 10 bases, leaving 10 bases of the junction unmatched.

The sequencing here drew on peripheral blood mononuclear cells (PBMCs), taken at new diagnosis, from a patient treated with antithyroid drugs. This TCR came from a female donor with Graves disease. The rearrangement links TRBV3-1 to TRBJ2-7; 7 bases fit TRBD1. CDR3 DNA: TGTGCCACAGGGGGACGCGCGAGAGAGCAGTACTTC. Encoded protein: CATGGRAREQYF.